This record concerns one TCR beta chain sequence. The specificity of this receptor is unknown. No much larger clone exists at a distance of one base, and base qualities are not known. To sequence the TCRbeta CDR3 region, genomic DNA was isolated from the sorted cells. The immunoSEQ Assay was used to sequence the TCRbeta CDR3 regions. TCRdb took over this immuneACCESS table, retaining in-frame rearrangements with V and J assigned. Such tables are incomplete; in checked studies, under half of the missing clones stem from an unresolved V gene, and the remainder is unexplained. This sample lists more than 60,000 clones; roughly 90% were detected once. Around 0.39% of the sample belongs to the ten largest clones. The trial excluded patients who had a history of autoimmune disease or who were on systemic immunosuppression. Peripheral blood for TCR sequencing was collected from all dose cohorts at baseline, on cycle 4 day 1, and on cycle 7 day 1. Samples were obtained from an open-label, multicenter, first-in-human phase I dose-escalation trial of ivuxolimab. Adults with locally advanced or metastatic melanoma, renal cell, hepatocellular, or head and neck squamous cell carcinoma were enrolled in the trial. Before TCR sequencing, CD4+ and CD8+ T cells were separately sorted from peripheral blood.

Trimming takes 2 bases off V and 5 bases off J; junction bases not matched to a gene: 6. The CDR3 runs 15 residues from the cysteine to the phenylalanine. The DNA shown is the 45-base CDR3, in frame from base 1. In the germline V gene, CDR1 corresponds to KGHSH and CDR2 to LQKENI. The sample comes from a study of OX40 agonist ivuxolimab in advanced cancers. As for the study more broadly: The costimulatory receptor OX40 (CD134) was targeted by ivuxolimab, a fully human IgG2 agonistic monoclonal antibody. Intravenous ivuxolimab was administered to patients every 2 weeks at six dose levels: 0.01, 0.1, 0.3, 1.5, 3 and 10 mg/kg. Among the roughly 50 dose-escalation patients, around 19 had hepatocellular carcinoma, 15 or so melanoma, 9 renal cell carcinoma and 9 head and neck cancer. The dose-escalation cohort was over 70% male with a mean age of about 60 years, ranging from roughly 20 to 80. Prior anti-PD-1, anti-PD-L1 or anti-CTLA-4 therapy was permitted, and checkpoint inhibitors had been received by less than 45% of dose-escalation patients. Partial responses occurred in three dose-escalation patients, of whom one had hepatocellular carcinoma and two had cutaneous melanoma. The purpose of peripheral TCRbeta sequencing was to test whether ivuxolimab changed TCR sequence diversity and led to clonal T-cell expansion. The paper describes the monotherapy dose-escalation part (N = 52 patients) of the phase I trial of ivuxolimab.

Beyond this particular receptor, the publication reports: The antigen specificity of the clonally expanded peripheral T cells was not determined. After ivuxolimab, expanded clones were on average more numerous among CD8+ T cells than among CD4+ T cells. Low levels of normalized T-cell clonal expansion were also seen in some patients who did not respond. In the 0.1-3.0 mg/kg groups, partial responders had among the lowest normalized peripheral clonal expansion, particularly in CD8+ T cells. Clonal expansion of both CD4+ and CD8+ blood T cells was observed from baseline to week 6 at doses 0.1 to 3.0 mg/kg.

The chain is assembled from TRBV18 and TRBJ1-2, and TRBD1 aligns with 9 junction nucleotides. The sample here was CD4+ or CD8+ T cells sorted from blood, taken in a trial of the OX40 agonist ivuxolimab. The clonotype originates from an adult with an advanced solid tumor such as melanoma, head and neck, liver or kidney cancer. The nucleotide sequence reads TGTGCCAGCTCACCAAGGACAGGGGAGATTTATGGCTACACCTTC. This sequence encodes CASSPRTGEIYGYTF.